This T cell receptor beta chain appears in the sequencing data of a study of blood T cell repertoires in COVID-19. This clone has a single count. The CDR3 totals 19 residues. How the authors handled the data: Amplification of reference gene primers was used by the study to estimate nucleated cell counts. TCRdb's table, derived via immunoSEQ multiplex PCR, lists solely in-frame clones and lacks some. The D gene and trimming were derived from the DNA, and the V and J assignments and clone size from that table. The sample yields some 270,000 clones, more than 65% seen once. Participants spanned ages about 18 to 100 years and resided in around 25 US areas.

The receptor was derived from a man between 50 and 59 years old who had recovered from COVID-19. The chain employs TRBV21-1 and TRBJ1-4. TRBV21-1 is described as a pseudogene. The sequencing input was PBMCs or T cells enriched from blood (not recorded which). CDR3: CASSNPTLVGGRVWEKLFF. DNA of the CDR3: TGTGCCAGCAGCAACCCGACCCTAGTGGGGGGGCGGGTTTGGGAAAAACTGTTTTTT.